Presented here are 10 T cell receptor beta chains from one specimen sequenced in a study of T-cell reconstitution after alpha-beta-depleted transplantation in children. The authors prepared the TCRbeta library with unique molecular identifiers. From the PCR reads, TCRdb called clonotypes with MiXCR, one entry per CDR3 protein. The sample contains roughly 300,000 distinct CDR3 sequences, roughly 11% of which appear only once. This material consisted of peripheral blood, taken 180 days after TCRalphabeta/CD19-depleted stem cell transplant. Source of these receptors: a male patient between 2 and 10 years old who had a stem cell transplant for chronic granulomatous disease, so the T cells may come from the graft donor.

This clonotype occurred once. The chain uses TRBV23-1 and TRBJ2-2; D may be TRBD1 or TRBD2 (5 bases each). TRBV23-1 is labeled an ORF, and its function is uncertain. The CDR3 length is 13 residues. V lost 9 bases and J 3 bases, leaving 11 bases between the germline ends. CDR3 in amino acids: CARRGVHTGELFF. The CDR3 DNA is TGCGCCAGAAGAGGGGTACACACCGGGGAGCTGTTTTTT.

This clonotype was seen ten or more times. The rearrangement uses TRBV5-1 and TRBJ2-1; 8 bases are shared with TRBD2. Germline CDR1 SGHRS, CDR2 YFSETQ. The CDR3 totals 17 residues. The J segment lost 4 bases and the V segment lost 0 bases, leaving 9 bases of the junction unmatched. CDR3 DNA sequence: TGCGCCAGCAGCTTGGTTGCAGGGCCTAGCGGGTACAATGAGCAGTTCTTC. Its translation: CASSLVAGPSGYNEQFF.

This clonotype was counted many times. The chain uses TRBV5-1 and TRBJ2-1; the D is unclear. Germline assignment: CDR1 SGHRS and CDR2 YFSETQ. Trimming took off 3 bases at V and 5 bases at J, with 18 bases between the two ends. The CDR3 covers 16 residues. Here the CDR3 reads CASSSPRFDWDNEQFF. In DNA form, the CDR3 reads TGCGCCAGCAGCTCGCCCCGATTCGACTGGGACAATGAGCAGTTCTTC. Full variable domain (rest looked up from reference TRBV5-1 and TRBJ2-1): KAGVTQTPRYLIKTRGQQVTLSCSPISGHRSVSWYQQTPGQGLQFLFEYFSETQRNKGNFPGRFSGRQFSNSRSEMNVSTLELGDSALYLCASSSPRFDWDNEQFFGPGTRLTVL.

This clonotype was detected ten times or more. The chain uses TRBV5-1 and TRBJ2-7; TRBD2 matches 11 bases. Germline V gene sequence: CDR1 SGHRS, CDR2 YFSETQ. V lost 0 bases and J lost 6; bases outside the gene matches: 5. This CDR3 has 15 amino acids. The CDR3 DNA follows: TGCGCCAGCAGCTTGGCACTAGCGGGAGAAGGCGAGCAGTACTTC. Its translation is CASSLALAGEGEQYF.

This clonotype was found many times. The rearrangement joins TRBV4-1 to TRBJ2-4; 8 bases are shared with TRBD1. The CDR3 has 16 residues. V shed 2 bases, J shed 2 bases, and the junction held 5 bases outside the gene matches. CDR1 is MGHRA, CDR2 YSYEKL, per germline. The CDR3 coding sequence is TGCGCCAGCAGCCAACCGGACAGGGATCCCAAAAACATTCAGTACTTC. This encodes CASSQPDRDPKNIQYF.

Ten or more counts support this clonotype. This chain uses TRBV20-1 with TRBJ2-7; TRBD1 might be the D (6 bases). The CDR3 is made up of 13 amino acids. Germline V gene lookup returns CDR1 DFQATT and CDR2 SNEGSKA (reference sequence). V was trimmed by 4 bases and J by 0 bases, leaving 10 bases between them. CDR3 loop: CSANDRNSYEQYF. The CDR3 DNA reads as TGCAGTGCTAACGACAGGAACTCCTACGAGCAGTACTTC.

In this sample, this clonotype turned up many times. V is TRBV18 and J is TRBJ1-2; 7 bases are shared with TRBD1. After removal of 4 bases from V and 0 bases from J, the junction contained 8 bases not matched to a gene. Germline V gene sequence: CDR1 KGHSH, CDR2 LQKENI. The CDR3 length is 16 residues. This CDR3 is CASSRSRGASNYGYTF. The CDR3 DNA sequence: TGTGCCAGCTCACGTTCCAGGGGGGCCTCTAACTATGGCTACACCTTC.

This clonotype was observed at least ten times. This chain links TRBV10-3 with TRBJ2-5, with D possibly matching TRBD1 (6 bases). Germline V gene lookup returns CDR1 ENHRY and CDR2 SYGVKD. The length of the CDR3 is 12 residues. Trimming pared 8 bases from V and 2 bases from J, leaving 9 bases between. In DNA form, the CDR3 reads TGTGCCATCGGACAGTTACAAGAGACCCAGTACTTC. It codes for CAIGQLQETQYF.

This clonotype appeared many times. The chain is built from TRBV20-1 and TRBJ2-3; D unclear. The germline V gene encodes CDR1 DFQATT and CDR2 SNEGSKA (reference sequence). Trimming stripped 1 base from V and 4 bases from J, with 3 bases between. The CDR3 is 11 amino acids. In DNA form, the CDR3 reads TGCAGTGCTAGAGTGTCAGATACGCAGTATTTT. Amino acids: CSARVSDTQYF.

This clonotype has a count of ten or more. The chain has TRBV7-2 and TRBJ2-3, with unresolved D. V gave up 4 bases and J gave up 3 bases, with 14 bases separating them. This CDR3 is built from 15 residues. CDR1 SGHTA and CDR2 FQGNSA come from the germline V gene. The CDR3 sequence is CASSSPGFGTDTQYF. The CDR3 DNA is TGTGCCAGCAGCTCACCCGGGTTCGGGACAGATACGCAGTATTTT.